Included here is one T cell receptor beta chain sequence, with context. The data stem from a study of cytomegalovirus exposure and HLA in healthy donors. In the study overall: The 500 to 750 first-cohort repertoires and the 95 to 150 validation repertoires shared the same platform, a later analysis reported.

Sequenced by immunoSEQ multiplex PCR; TCRdb stores in-frame clones only, minus some. The sample includes 140,000 to 150,000 clones, roughly 93% seen only once; the top ten take around 1.9%. This CDR3 has 14 amino acids. The chain is built from TRBV21-1 and TRBJ1-5. TRBV21-1 is a listed pseudogene. Sequencing input: PBMCs. This receptor was taken from a man in his late teens or twenties in good health and CMV-seropositive. The CDR3 loop reads CASSPRGKNQPQHF. For the CDR3, the DNA is TGTGCCAGCAGCCCCCGGGGGAAGAATCAGCCCCAGCATTTT.